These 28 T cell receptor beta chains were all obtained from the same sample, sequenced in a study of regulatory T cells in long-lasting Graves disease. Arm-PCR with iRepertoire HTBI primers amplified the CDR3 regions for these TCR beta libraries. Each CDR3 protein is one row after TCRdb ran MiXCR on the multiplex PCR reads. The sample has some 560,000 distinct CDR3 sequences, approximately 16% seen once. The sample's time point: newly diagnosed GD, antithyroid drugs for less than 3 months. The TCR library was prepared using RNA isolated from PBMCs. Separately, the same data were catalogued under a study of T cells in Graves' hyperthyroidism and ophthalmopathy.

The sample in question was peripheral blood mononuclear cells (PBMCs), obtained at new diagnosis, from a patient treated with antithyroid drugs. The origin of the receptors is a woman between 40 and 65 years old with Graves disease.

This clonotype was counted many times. The CDR3 nucleotides are TGTGCCAGCAGTTACGAGGGGGACAGGGGACTTTGGGGGGACACAGATACGCAGTATTTT. Its protein product is CASSYEGDRGLWGDTDTQYF. This chain uses TRBV6-9 with TRBJ2-3, with 10 bases aligning to TRBD1. The junction had 17 bases not matched to a gene; V was cut back by 3 bases and J by 2 bases. Germline lookup yields CDR1 MNHGY and CDR2 SVAAGI. This CDR3 region has 20 residues.

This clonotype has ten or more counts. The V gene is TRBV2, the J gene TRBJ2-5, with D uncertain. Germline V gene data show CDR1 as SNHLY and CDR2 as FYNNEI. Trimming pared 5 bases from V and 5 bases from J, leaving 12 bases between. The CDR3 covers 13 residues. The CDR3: CASSRDLEETQYF. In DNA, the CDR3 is TGTGCCAGCAGTCGTGACTTGGAGGAGACCCAGTACTTC.

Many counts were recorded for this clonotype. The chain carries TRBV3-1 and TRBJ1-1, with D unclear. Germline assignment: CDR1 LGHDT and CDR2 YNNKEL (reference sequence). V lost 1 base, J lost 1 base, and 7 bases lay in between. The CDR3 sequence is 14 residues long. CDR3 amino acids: CASSQVDENTEAFF. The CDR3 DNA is TGTGCCAGCAGCCAAGTCGACGAGAACACTGAAGCTTTCTTT.

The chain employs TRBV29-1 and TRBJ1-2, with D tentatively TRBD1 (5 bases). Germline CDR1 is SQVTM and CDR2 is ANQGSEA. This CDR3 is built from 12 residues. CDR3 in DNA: TGCGGAGTCCGGACAACTAACTATGGCTACACCTTC. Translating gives CGVRTTNYGYTF.

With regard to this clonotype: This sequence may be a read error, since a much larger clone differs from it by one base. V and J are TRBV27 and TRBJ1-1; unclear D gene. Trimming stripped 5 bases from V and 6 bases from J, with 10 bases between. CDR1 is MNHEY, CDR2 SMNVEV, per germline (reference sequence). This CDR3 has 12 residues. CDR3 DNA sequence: TGTGCCAGCAGTGCTTACTACGCTGAAGCTTTCTTT. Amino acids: CASSAYYAEAFF.

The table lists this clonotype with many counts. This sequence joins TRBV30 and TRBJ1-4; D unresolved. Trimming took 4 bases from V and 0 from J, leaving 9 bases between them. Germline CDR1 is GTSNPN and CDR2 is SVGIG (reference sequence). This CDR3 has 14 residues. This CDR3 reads CAWMMGATNEKLFF. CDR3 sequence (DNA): TGTGCCTGGATGATGGGTGCAACTAATGAAAAACTGTTTTTT.

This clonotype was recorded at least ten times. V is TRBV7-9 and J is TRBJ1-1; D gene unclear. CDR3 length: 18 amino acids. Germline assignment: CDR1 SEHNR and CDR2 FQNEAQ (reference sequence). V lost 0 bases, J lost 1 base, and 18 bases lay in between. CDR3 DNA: TGTGCCAGCAGCTTAGCTGGAGGGATCGAGAGTCGGAACACTGAAGCTTTCTTT. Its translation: CASSLAGGIESRNTEAFF.

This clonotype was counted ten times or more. The CDR3 spells CASSKTGTGGGIQYF. The CDR3 DNA sequence: TGTGCCAGCAGCAAAACCGGGACAGGGGGAGGCATTCAGTACTTC. The genes are TRBV11-2 and TRBJ2-4, with 11 bases lining up with TRBD1. Per germline, CDR1 SGHAT and CDR2 FQNNGV. The V segment lost 5 bases and the J segment 9 bases; nucleotides outside the gene matches: 9. The CDR3 sequence is 15 residues long.

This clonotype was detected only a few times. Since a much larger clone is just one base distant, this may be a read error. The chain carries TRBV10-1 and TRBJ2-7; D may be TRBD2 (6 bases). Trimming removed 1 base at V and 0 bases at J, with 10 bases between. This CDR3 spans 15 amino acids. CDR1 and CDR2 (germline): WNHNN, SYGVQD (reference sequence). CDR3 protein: CASSELRDGSYEQYF. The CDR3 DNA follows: TGCGCCAGCAGTGAGTTGCGGGACGGCTCCTACGAGCAGTACTTC.

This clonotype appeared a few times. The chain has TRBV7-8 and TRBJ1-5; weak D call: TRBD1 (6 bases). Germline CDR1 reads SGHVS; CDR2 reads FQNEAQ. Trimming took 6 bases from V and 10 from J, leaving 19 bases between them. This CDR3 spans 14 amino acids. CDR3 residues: CASRAPGAKAPQHF. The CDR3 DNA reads TGTGCCAGCAGGGCACCGGGGGCTAAGGCCCCCCAGCATTTT. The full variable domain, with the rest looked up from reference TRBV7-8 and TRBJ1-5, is GAGVSQSPRYKVAKRGQDVALRCDPISGHVSLFWYQQALGQGPEFLTYFQNEAQLDKSGLPSDRFFAERPEGSVSTLKIQRTQQEDSAVYLCASRAPGAKAPQHFGDGTRLSIL.

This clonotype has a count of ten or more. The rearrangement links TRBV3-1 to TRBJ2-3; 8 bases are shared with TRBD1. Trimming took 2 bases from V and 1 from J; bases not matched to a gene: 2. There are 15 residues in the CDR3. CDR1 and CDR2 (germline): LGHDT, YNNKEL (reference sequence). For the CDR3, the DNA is TGTGCCAGCAGCCAAAACAGGGGGGGCACAGATACGCAGTATTTT. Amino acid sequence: CASSQNRGGTDTQYF.

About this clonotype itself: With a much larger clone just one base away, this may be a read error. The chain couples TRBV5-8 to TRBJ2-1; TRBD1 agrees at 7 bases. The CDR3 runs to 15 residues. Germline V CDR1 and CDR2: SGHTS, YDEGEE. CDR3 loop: CASSLDRGLYSEQFF. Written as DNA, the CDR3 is TGTGCCAGCAGCTTGGACAGGGGTTTGTACAGTGAGCAGTTCTTC.

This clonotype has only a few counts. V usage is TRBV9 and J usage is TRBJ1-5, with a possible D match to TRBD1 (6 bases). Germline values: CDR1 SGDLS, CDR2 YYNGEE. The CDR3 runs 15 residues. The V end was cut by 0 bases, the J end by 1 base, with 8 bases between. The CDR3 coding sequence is TGTGCCAGCAGCGTAGGGGACAACAGCAATCAGCCCCAGCATTTT. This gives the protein CASSVGDNSNQPQHF.

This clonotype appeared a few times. The CDR3 region is CASNAGTGDPTGNTIYF. The DNA for the CDR3 is TGTGCCAGCAACGCCGGGACAGGGGACCCCACTGGAAACACCATATATTTT. The rearrangement joins TRBV28 to TRBJ1-3, with 10 bases that match TRBD1. This CDR3 has 17 amino acids. V dropped 7 bases and J dropped 2; count of bases not matched to a gene: 11. The germline V gene encodes CDR1 MDHEN and CDR2 SYDVKM.

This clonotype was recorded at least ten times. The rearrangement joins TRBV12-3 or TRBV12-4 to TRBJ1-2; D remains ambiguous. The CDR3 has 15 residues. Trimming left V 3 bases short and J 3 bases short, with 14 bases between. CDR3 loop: CASSFGPPGHYGYTF. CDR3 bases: TGTGCCAGCAGTTTTGGGCCTCCCGGGCACTATGGCTACACCTTC.

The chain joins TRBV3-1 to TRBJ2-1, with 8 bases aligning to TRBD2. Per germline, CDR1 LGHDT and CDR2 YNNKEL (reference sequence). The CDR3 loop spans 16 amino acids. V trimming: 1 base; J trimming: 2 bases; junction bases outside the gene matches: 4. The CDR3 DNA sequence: TGTGCCAGCAGCCAAGTGGTAGCGGGGCCCTACAATGAGCAGTTCTTC. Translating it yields CASSQVVAGPYNEQFF.

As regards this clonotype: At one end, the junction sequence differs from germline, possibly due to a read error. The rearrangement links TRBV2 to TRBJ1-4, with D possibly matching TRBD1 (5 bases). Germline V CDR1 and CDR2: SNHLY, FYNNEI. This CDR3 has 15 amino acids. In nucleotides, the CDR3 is TGTGCCAGCAGTGAAGCGCGGGGGTATGGTGAAAAACTGCTTTTT. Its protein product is CASSEARGYGEKLLF. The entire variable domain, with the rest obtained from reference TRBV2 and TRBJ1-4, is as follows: EPEVTQTPSHQVTQMGQEVILRCVPISNHLYFYWYRQILGQKVEFLVSFYNNEISEKSEIFDDQFSVERPDGSNFTLKIRSTKLEDSAMYFCASSEARGYGEKLLFGSGTQLSVL.

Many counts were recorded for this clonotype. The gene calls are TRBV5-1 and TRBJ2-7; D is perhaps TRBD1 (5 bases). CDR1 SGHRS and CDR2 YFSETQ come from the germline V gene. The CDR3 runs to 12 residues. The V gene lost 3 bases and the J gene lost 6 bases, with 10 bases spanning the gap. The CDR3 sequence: CASSWKGPEQYF. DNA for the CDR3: TGCGCCAGCAGCTGGAAGGGGCCCGAGCAGTACTTC.

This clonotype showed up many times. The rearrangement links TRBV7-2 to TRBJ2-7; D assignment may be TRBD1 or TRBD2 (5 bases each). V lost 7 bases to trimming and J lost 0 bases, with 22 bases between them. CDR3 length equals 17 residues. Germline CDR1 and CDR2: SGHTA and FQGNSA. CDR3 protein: CASTKFLGTRSSYEQYF. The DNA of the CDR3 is TGTGCCAGCACCAAATTTCTAGGGACCCGGAGCTCCTACGAGCAGTACTTC.

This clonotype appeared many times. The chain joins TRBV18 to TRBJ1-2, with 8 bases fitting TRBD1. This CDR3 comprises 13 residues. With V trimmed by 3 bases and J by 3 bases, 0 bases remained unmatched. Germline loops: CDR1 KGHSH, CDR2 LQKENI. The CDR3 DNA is TGTGCCAGCTCACCGGGACAGGACTATGGCTACACCTTC. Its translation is CASSPGQDYGYTF. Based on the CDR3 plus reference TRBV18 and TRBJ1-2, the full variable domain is NAGVMQNPRHLVRRRGQEARLRCSPMKGHSHVYWYRQLPEEGLKFMVYLQKENIIDESGMPKERFSAEFPKEGPSILRIQQVVRGDSAAYFCASSPGQDYGYTFGSGTRLTVV.

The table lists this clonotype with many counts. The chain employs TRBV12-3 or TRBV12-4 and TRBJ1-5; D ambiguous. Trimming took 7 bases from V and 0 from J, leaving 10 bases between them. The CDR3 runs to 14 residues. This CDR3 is CASNRRDSNQPQHF. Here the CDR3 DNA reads TGTGCCAGCAATCGACGGGATAGCAATCAGCCCCAGCATTTT.

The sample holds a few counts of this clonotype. The CDR3 coding sequence is TGTGCCAGTACTGAGGGACACATGAGAGGTGAAGCTTTCTTT. Translating it yields CASTEGHMRGEAFF. This chain uses TRBV19 with TRBJ1-1; D perhaps matches TRBD1 (6 bases). Trimming left V 7 bases short and J 7 bases short, with 19 bases between. This CDR3 comprises 14 residues. Germline loops: CDR1 LNHDA, CDR2 SQIVND (reference sequence).

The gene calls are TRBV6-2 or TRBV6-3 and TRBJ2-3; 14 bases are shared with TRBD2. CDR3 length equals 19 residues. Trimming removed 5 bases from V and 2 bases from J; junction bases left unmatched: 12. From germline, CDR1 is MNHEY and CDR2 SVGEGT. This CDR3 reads CASSGTSGGAGGHTDTQYF. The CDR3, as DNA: TGTGCCAGCAGTGGGACTAGCGGGGGCGCCGGGGGACACACAGATACGCAGTATTTT.

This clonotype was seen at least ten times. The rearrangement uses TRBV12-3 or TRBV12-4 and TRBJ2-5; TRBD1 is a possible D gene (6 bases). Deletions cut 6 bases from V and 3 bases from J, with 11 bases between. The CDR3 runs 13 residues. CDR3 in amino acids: CASRSRGEETQYF. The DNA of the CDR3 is TGTGCCAGCAGGTCCAGGGGAGAAGAGACCCAGTACTTC.

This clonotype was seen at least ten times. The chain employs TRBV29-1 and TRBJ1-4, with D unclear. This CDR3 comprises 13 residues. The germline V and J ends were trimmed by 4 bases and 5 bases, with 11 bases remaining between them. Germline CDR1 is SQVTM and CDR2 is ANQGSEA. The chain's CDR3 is CSVGRNPNEKLFF. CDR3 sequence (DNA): TGCAGCGTTGGCCGAAACCCGAATGAAAAACTGTTTTTT. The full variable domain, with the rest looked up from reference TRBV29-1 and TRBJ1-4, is SAVISQKPSRDICQRGTSLTIQCQVDSQVTMMFWYRQQPGQSLTLIATANQGSEATYESGFVIDKFPISRPNLTFSTLTVSNMSPEDSSIYLCSVGRNPNEKLFFGSGTQLSVL.

As DNA, the CDR3 is TGTGCCAGCAGTTCCCCTGAGACAGGGGGCACCTACGAGCAGTACTTC. Its translation: CASSSPETGGTYEQYF. The rearrangement joins TRBV12-3 or TRBV12-4 to TRBJ2-7; TRBD1 matches 10 bases. Trimming took 4 bases from V and 2 from J; bases not matched to a gene: 8. This CDR3 region has 16 residues.

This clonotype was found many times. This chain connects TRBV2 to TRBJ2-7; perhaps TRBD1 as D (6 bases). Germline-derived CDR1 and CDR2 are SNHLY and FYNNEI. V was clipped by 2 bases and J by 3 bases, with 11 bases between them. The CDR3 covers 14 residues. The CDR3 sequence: CASSETRQDYEQYF. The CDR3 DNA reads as TGTGCCAGCAGTGAAACCAGACAGGACTACGAGCAGTACTTC. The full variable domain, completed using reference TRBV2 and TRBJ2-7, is EPEVTQTPSHQVTQMGQEVILRCVPISNHLYFYWYRQILGQKVEFLVSFYNNEISEKSEIFDDQFSVERPDGSNFTLKIRSTKLEDSAMYFCASSETRQDYEQYFGPGTRLTVT.

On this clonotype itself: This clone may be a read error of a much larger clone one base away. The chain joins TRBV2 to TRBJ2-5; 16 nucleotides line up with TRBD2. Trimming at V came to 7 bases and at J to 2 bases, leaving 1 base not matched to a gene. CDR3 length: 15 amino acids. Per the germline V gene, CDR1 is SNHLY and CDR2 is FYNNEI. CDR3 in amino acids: CASMGLAGGQETQYF. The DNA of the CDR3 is TGTGCCAGCATGGGACTAGCGGGGGGGCAAGAGACCCAGTACTTC.